This entry is about one T cell receptor beta chain. The sample comes from a study of STAT5B mutations in CD4+ large granular lymphocyte leukemia. Profiled with immunoSEQ multiplex PCR; TCRdb holds only in-frame clones, not every one. The table shows about 28,000 clones, with 70% to 75% occurring only once. This CDR3 region has 15 residues. The V gene lost 1 base and the J gene lost 5 bases, with 16 bases spanning the gap. The germline gives CDR1 SGDLS, CDR2 YYNGEE. The rearrangement uses TRBV9 and TRBJ2-7; D may be TRBD1 (6 bases). This TCR came from a human donor in good health. Sequencing was done on a sample of CD4+ T cells from blood buffy coats. CDR3 DNA: TGTGCCAGCAGCGTAAATCCACAGGGAAACGACGAGCAGTACTTC. As protein: CASSVNPQGNDEQYF. Supplemented by reference TRBV9 and TRBJ2-7, the full variable domain reads DSGVTQTPKHLITATGQRVTLRCSPRSGDLSVYWYQQSLDQGLQFLIQYYNGEERAKGNILERFSAQQFPDLHSELNLSSLELGDSALYFCASSVNPQGNDEQYFGPGTRLTVT.